Sequencing of this T cell receptor (beta chain) was carried out in a study of blood T cell repertoires in COVID-19. Study background: The cDNA or gDNA used as material had been derived from T cells, B-cell-depleted T cells, or PBMCs.

TCRdb keeps only in-frame clones here, not all; method: immunoSEQ multiplex PCR. This sample has over 30,000 clones; 80% to 90% occur once, and the top ten carry roughly 9.8%. CDR1 and CDR2 (germline): SEHNR, FQNEAQ (reference sequence). The CDR3 has 13 amino acids. Trimming took 6 bases from V and 3 from J; bases not matched to a gene: 4. Sequenced: peripheral blood. The sequence came from a human donor in a cohort sampled during active COVID-19. The gene calls are TRBV7-9 and TRBJ1-1; 7 bases line up with TRBD1. The DNA of the CDR3 is TGTGCCAGCAGTACACAGGGGTACACTGAAGCTTTCTTT. Its translation: CASSTQGYTEAFF. Combining the CDR3 with reference TRBV7-9 and TRBJ1-1 gives the whole variable domain DTGVSQNPRHKITKRGQNVTFRCDPISEHNRLYWYRQTLGQGPEFLTYFQNEAQLEKSRLLSDRFSAERPKGSFSTLEIQRTEQGDSAMYLCASSTQGYTEAFFGQGTRLTVV.